Listed below are T cell receptor beta chains from one sample, sequenced in a study of OX40 agonist ivuxolimab in advanced cancers. TCRdb keeps only in-frame clones here, not all; method: immunoSEQ multiplex PCR. The sample yields roughly 90,000 clones, about 90% seen once. Specimen: CD4+ or CD8+ T cells sorted from blood, collected in a trial of the OX40 agonist ivuxolimab. These receptors originate from an adult with an advanced solid tumor such as melanoma, head and neck, liver or kidney cancer. The CDR3 runs from the conserved cysteine through the conserved F or W. A D gene is named only where the DNA matches it firmly. A clone size is listed for some rows: how often the clone was seen (once, few, many), or a class if it is expanded.

d_call: TRBD1; clone_size: -; cdr3_length: 14; v_call: TRBV29-1; j_call: TRBJ2-2; cdr3_nt: TGCAGCGTTGAGGACAGGGGAAACACCGGGGAGCTGTTTTTT; cdr3_aa: CSVEDRGNTGELFF
d_call: -; clone_size: -; cdr3_length: 16; v_call: TRBV5-1; j_call: TRBJ2-6; cdr3_nt: TGCGCCAGCAGCTTCATCCCGCTCTCTGGGGCCAACGTCCTGACTTTC; cdr3_aa: CASSFIPLSGANVLTF
d_call: TRBD2; clone_size: -; cdr3_length: 17; v_call: TRBV7-7; j_call: TRBJ2-5; cdr3_nt: TGTGCTAGCAGTTGGACTAGCGGGAGAGGGGGCCAAGAGACCCAGTACTTC; cdr3_aa: CASSWTSGRGGQETQYF
d_call: -; clone_size: once; cdr3_length: 19; v_call: TRBV5-1; j_call: TRBJ2-2; cdr3_nt: TGCGCCAGCAGCTTGGCCGGGGGAAGGGCCGGGGATTACACCGGGGAGCTGTTTTTT; cdr3_aa: CASSLAGGRAGDYTGELFF
d_call: -; clone_size: -; cdr3_length: 15; v_call: TRBV14; j_call: TRBJ2-1; cdr3_nt: TGTGCCAGCTCATGGGGGACTCTGACCTACAATGAGCAGTTCTTC; cdr3_aa: CASSWGTLTYNEQFF
d_call: TRBD2; clone_size: -; cdr3_length: 18; v_call: TRBV4-2; j_call: TRBJ2-3; cdr3_nt: TGTGCCAGCAGCCAAGATTCGAGAGTAGCGGGTAGCACAGATACGCAGTATTTT; cdr3_aa: CASSQDSRVAGSTDTQYF
d_call: -; clone_size: -; cdr3_length: 18; v_call: TRBV5-1; j_call: TRBJ2-2; cdr3_nt: TGCGCCAGCAGCTTGGCCACCACAGGAGTCCTCAGCACCGGGGAGCTGTTTTTT; cdr3_aa: CASSLATTGVLSTGELFF
d_call: TRBD1; clone_size: -; cdr3_length: 15; v_call: TRBV5-1; j_call: TRBJ1-1; cdr3_nt: TGCGCCAGCAGCTTGGTAATTCAGGGGGGGACTGAAGCTTTCTTT; cdr3_aa: CASSLVIQGGTEAFF
d_call: TRBD1; clone_size: -; cdr3_length: 16; v_call: TRBV30; j_call: TRBJ1-6; cdr3_nt: TGTGCCTGGAGTGATGGGACAGGGGTTAATAATTCACCCCTCCACTTT; cdr3_aa: CAWSDGTGVNNSPLHF
d_call: -; clone_size: -; cdr3_length: 12; v_call: TRBV6-5; j_call: TRBJ2-7; cdr3_nt: TGTGCCAGCGCCGGTCGTACCTACGAGCAGTACTTC; cdr3_aa: CASAGRTYEQYF
d_call: -; clone_size: -; cdr3_length: 17; v_call: TRBV4-2; j_call: TRBJ2-3; cdr3_nt: TGTGCCAGCAGCCAAGTGGAATTGGGAGAGCTCCTGGATACGCAGTATTTT; cdr3_aa: CASSQVELGELLDTQYF
d_call: -; clone_size: -; cdr3_length: 15; v_call: TRBV11-3; j_call: TRBJ2-7; cdr3_nt: TGTGCCAGCAGTCCGACGGACTTCCCCTCCTACGAGCAGTACTTC; cdr3_aa: CASSPTDFPSYEQYF
d_call: TRBD1; clone_size: -; cdr3_length: 15; v_call: TRBV25-1; j_call: TRBJ1-4; cdr3_nt: TGTGCCAGCAGTGATCTGGCCGGACAGGGCGAAAAACTGTTTTTT; cdr3_aa: CASSDLAGQGEKLFF
d_call: TRBD1; clone_size: -; cdr3_length: 17; v_call: TRBV29-1; j_call: TRBJ2-1; cdr3_nt: TGCAGCGTTGAAGCCCGAGGACAGGGTAGAACCTACAATGAGCAGTTCTTC; cdr3_aa: CSVEARGQGRTYNEQFF
d_call: TRBD1; clone_size: -; cdr3_length: 16; v_call: TRBV6-6; j_call: TRBJ2-3; cdr3_nt: TGTGCCAGCATCCCCAACGGGGACAGGGTCGCAGATACGCAGTATTTT; cdr3_aa: CASIPNGDRVADTQYF
d_call: TRBD2; clone_size: -; cdr3_length: 15; v_call: TRBV5-1; j_call: TRBJ2-2; cdr3_nt: TGCGCCAGCTCCCATAGCGGGCCAAACACCGGGGAGCTGTTTTTT; cdr3_aa: CASSHSGPNTGELFF
d_call: -; clone_size: -; cdr3_length: 14; v_call: TRBV6-6; j_call: TRBJ2-7; cdr3_nt: TGTGCCAGCAGTCGTGGGCAGGGGACCTACGAGCAGTACTTC; cdr3_aa: CASSRGQGTYEQYF
d_call: TRBD2; clone_size: -; cdr3_length: 16; v_call: TRBV7-7; j_call: TRBJ2-2; cdr3_nt: TGTGCTAGCAGCTTAGAGGCTAGCGGGATCACCGGGGAGCTGTTTTTT; cdr3_aa: CASSLEASGITGELFF
d_call: -; clone_size: -; cdr3_length: 15; v_call: TRBV27; j_call: TRBJ2-7; cdr3_nt: TGTGCCAGCAGCAGCGGGCAGGGGGTGCCCTACGAGCAGTACTTC; cdr3_aa: CASSSGQGVPYEQYF
d_call: -; clone_size: once; cdr3_length: 16; v_call: TRBV28; j_call: TRBJ2-7; cdr3_nt: TGTGCCAGCACCCGCGGACGGATCCTTCAACTCTACGAGCAGTACTTC; cdr3_aa: CASTRGRILQLYEQYF
d_call: -; clone_size: -; cdr3_length: 16; v_call: TRBV2; j_call: TRBJ1-4; cdr3_nt: TGTGCCAGCAGCCCCGGAGTCTGGGGCACTAATGAAAAACTGTTTTTT; cdr3_aa: CASSPGVWGTNEKLFF
d_call: -; clone_size: -; cdr3_length: 14; v_call: TRBV11-2; j_call: TRBJ2-3; cdr3_nt: TGTGCCAGCAGCCCGTCGGAGGGCCGCAAGACGCAGTATTTT; cdr3_aa: CASSPSEGRKTQYF
d_call: -; clone_size: -; cdr3_length: 15; v_call: TRBV6-1; j_call: TRBJ1-5; cdr3_nt: TGTGCCAGCGTTGTCTGGGGCCAGGGTAATCAGCCCCAGCATTTT; cdr3_aa: CASVVWGQGNQPQHF
d_call: TRBD1; clone_size: -; cdr3_length: 17; v_call: TRBV4-2; j_call: TRBJ1-1; cdr3_nt: TGTGCCAGCAGCCAGGTCATAGGGGGCGCGGGGAACACTGAAGCTTTCTTT; cdr3_aa: CASSQVIGGAGNTEAFF
d_call: -; clone_size: -; cdr3_length: 14; v_call: TRBV13; j_call: TRBJ1-1; cdr3_nt: TGTGCCAGCAGCCTAGGGGTGATGAACACTGAAGCTTTCTTT; cdr3_aa: CASSLGVMNTEAFF
d_call: TRBD2; clone_size: -; cdr3_length: 18; v_call: TRBV7-2; j_call: TRBJ2-7; cdr3_nt: TGTGCCAGCAGCCAAACGGGGACTAGCGGGAGATACTCCTACGAGCAGTACTTC; cdr3_aa: CASSQTGTSGRYSYEQYF
d_call: TRBD1; clone_size: -; cdr3_length: 15; v_call: TRBV6-5; j_call: TRBJ1-1; cdr3_nt: TGTGCCAGCAGTTCGAGACAGGGGGTGGACACTGAAGCTTTCTTT; cdr3_aa: CASSSRQGVDTEAFF
d_call: TRBD2; clone_size: -; cdr3_length: 20; v_call: TRBV2; j_call: TRBJ2-1; cdr3_nt: TGTGCCAGCAGACTCCTACCCGGGGCAGGCGCGGGAGGGTCCTACAATGAGCAGTTCTTC; cdr3_aa: CASRLLPGAGAGGSYNEQFF
d_call: -; clone_size: -; cdr3_length: 13; v_call: TRBV2; j_call: TRBJ1-2; cdr3_nt: TGTGCCAGCAGTGATACAGGGTTGTATGGCTACACCTTC; cdr3_aa: CASSDTGLYGYTF
d_call: -; clone_size: -; cdr3_length: 17; v_call: TRBV7-8; j_call: TRBJ2-7; cdr3_nt: TGTGCCAGCAGCCCCCACGACAACCCGACACCCTCCTACGAGCAGTACTTC; cdr3_aa: CASSPHDNPTPSYEQYF
d_call: TRBD1; clone_size: -; cdr3_length: 16; v_call: TRBV12-5; j_call: TRBJ1-1; cdr3_nt: TGTGCTAGTGGTTTGGTACTTGGGACAGGGGACACTGAAGCTTTCTTT; cdr3_aa: CASGLVLGTGDTEAFF
d_call: -; clone_size: -; cdr3_length: 14; v_call: TRBV7-3; j_call: TRBJ2-5; cdr3_nt: TGTGCCAGCAGCTTGTACGCTTCGGGCGAGACCCAGTACTTC; cdr3_aa: CASSLYASGETQYF
d_call: -; clone_size: -; cdr3_length: 14; v_call: TRBV7-3; j_call: TRBJ1-1; cdr3_nt: TGTGCCAGCAGCTCAGGGGATTGGGCCACTGAAGCTTTCTTT; cdr3_aa: CASSSGDWATEAFF
d_call: -; clone_size: once; cdr3_length: 15; v_call: TRBV2; j_call: TRBJ1-5; cdr3_nt: TGTGCCAGCAGAGAACAGGGTTATAGCAATCAGCCCCAGCATTTT; cdr3_aa: CASREQGYSNQPQHF
d_call: TRBD2; clone_size: -; cdr3_length: 14; v_call: TRBV9; j_call: TRBJ2-3; cdr3_nt: TGTGCCAGCAGCGTGATAGCGGGAGGAGATACGCAGTATTTT; cdr3_aa: CASSVIAGGDTQYF
d_call: -; clone_size: -; cdr3_length: 16; v_call: TRBV12-5; j_call: TRBJ2-2; cdr3_nt: TGTGCTAGTGGCCCCCCTTCGGGAAGGACCACCGGGGAGCTGTTTTTT; cdr3_aa: CASGPPSGRTTGELFF
d_call: TRBD2; clone_size: -; cdr3_length: 14; v_call: TRBV2; j_call: TRBJ2-7; cdr3_nt: TGTGCCAGCAGTGAGGCGGGAGTGATGTACGAGCAGTACTTC; cdr3_aa: CASSEAGVMYEQYF
d_call: -; clone_size: -; cdr3_length: 14; v_call: TRBV2; j_call: TRBJ2-3; cdr3_nt: TGTGCCACAAAGGAATGGGGGGGCTCAGATACGCAGTATTTT; cdr3_aa: CATKEWGGSDTQYF
d_call: TRBD1; clone_size: -; cdr3_length: 15; v_call: TRBV9; j_call: TRBJ2-3; cdr3_nt: TGTGCCAGCAGCGCCCGGGACAGAGACACAGATACGCAGTATTTT; cdr3_aa: CASSARDRDTDTQYF
d_call: -; clone_size: -; cdr3_length: 12; v_call: TRBV2; j_call: TRBJ1-2; cdr3_nt: TGTGCCAGCAGGTCAGGGGAACGGGGCTACACCTTC; cdr3_aa: CASRSGERGYTF
d_call: TRBD1; clone_size: -; cdr3_length: 15; v_call: TRBV7-8; j_call: TRBJ1-5; cdr3_nt: TGTGCCAGCAGCCGGACAGGGGAAAGCAATCAGCCCCAGCATTTT; cdr3_aa: CASSRTGESNQPQHF
d_call: -; clone_size: -; cdr3_length: 16; v_call: TRBV5-1; j_call: TRBJ2-1; cdr3_nt: TGCGCCAGCAAGGTCGGGCTTCTCGACTCCTACAATGAGCAGTTCTTC; cdr3_aa: CASKVGLLDSYNEQFF
d_call: -; clone_size: -; cdr3_length: 14; v_call: TRBV19; j_call: TRBJ2-7; cdr3_nt: TGTGCCAGTAGTCCATATAACGGAAACTACGAGCAGTACTTC; cdr3_aa: CASSPYNGNYEQYF
d_call: -; clone_size: -; cdr3_length: 13; v_call: TRBV28; j_call: TRBJ2-7; cdr3_nt: TGTGCCAGCAGTTGCACCGGGTGCTACGAGCAGTACTTC; cdr3_aa: CASSCTGCYEQYF